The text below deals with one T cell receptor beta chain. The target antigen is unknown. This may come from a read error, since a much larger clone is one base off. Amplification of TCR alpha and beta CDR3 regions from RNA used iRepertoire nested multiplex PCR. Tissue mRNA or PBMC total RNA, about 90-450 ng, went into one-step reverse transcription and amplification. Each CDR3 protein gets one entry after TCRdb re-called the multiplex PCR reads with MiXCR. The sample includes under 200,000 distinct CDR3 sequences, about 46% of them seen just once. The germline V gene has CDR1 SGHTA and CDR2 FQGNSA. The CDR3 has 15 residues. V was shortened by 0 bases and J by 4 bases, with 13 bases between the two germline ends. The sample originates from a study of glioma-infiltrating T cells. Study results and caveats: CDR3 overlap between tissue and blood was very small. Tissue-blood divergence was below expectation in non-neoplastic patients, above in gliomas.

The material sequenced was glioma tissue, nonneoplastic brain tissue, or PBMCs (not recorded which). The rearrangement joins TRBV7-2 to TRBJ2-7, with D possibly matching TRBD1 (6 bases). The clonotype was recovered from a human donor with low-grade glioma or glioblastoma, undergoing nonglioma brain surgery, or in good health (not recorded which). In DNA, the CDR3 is TGTGCCAGCAGCTTAGCCGGGACATGCATTTACGAGCAGTACTTC. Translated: CASSLAGTCIYEQYF.